The 21 T cell receptor beta chains in this list originate from one sample, sequenced in a study of T cells in women clearing cervical HPV infection. The assay was immunoSEQ multiplex PCR, and TCRdb's table has in-frame clones only and misses some. This listing includes under 35,000 clones. The sequenced material came from blood buffy coat. Receptors were obtained from a woman aged 18-69 years with a cervical HPV16 infection that either progressed to CIN3+ or cleared (not recorded which).

As to this clone: The CDR3 is cut off 3 residues early in the read; its end comes from the germline J gene. The V and J genes are TRBV7-9 and TRBJ1-1, with D maybe TRBD1 (5 bases). V was trimmed by 5 bases and J by 2 bases, leaving 12 bases between them. The CDR3 loop spans 14 amino acids. Germline V gene data show CDR1 as SEHNR and CDR2 as FQNEAQ (reference sequence). The CDR3 bases that were read are TGTGCCAGCAGCCGCGGGGGGATAAACACTGAA. Its translation: CASSRGGINTE. The CDR3 in its entirety is CASSRGGINTEAFF.

On this clone itself: Coverage ceases 3 residues before the CDR3 finishes, and the germline J gene fills in the end. V gene TRBV11-3 combines with J gene TRBJ2-3; TRBD1 matches at 10 bases. The CDR3 runs 15 residues. The germline V gene has CDR1 SGHNT and CDR2 YENEEA. CDR3 DNA (partial): TGTGCCAGCAGCTTTGGACAGGGGGACCAAGAGACG. This sequence encodes CASSFGQGDQET. The whole CDR3 is CASSFGQGDQETQYF.

As for this clone: Read sequence stops 3 residues before the CDR3 end, and the germline J gene provides the missing end. The rearrangement links TRBV6-2 or TRBV6-3 to TRBJ2-1; weak D call: TRBD2 (5 bases). The ends were cut back, 2 bases at V and 3 bases at J, with 11 bases in the middle. Germline assignment: CDR1 MNHEY and CDR2 SVGEGT. The CDR3 extends over 15 amino acids. The part of the CDR3 DNA that was read is TGTGCCAGCAGTTACGGTAGCGTGATCTACAATGAG. As protein: CASSYGSVIYNE. From start to end, the CDR3 is CASSYGSVIYNEQFF.

With respect to this clone: Read sequence stops 3 residues before the CDR3 end, and the germline J gene provides the missing end. The chain recombines TRBV19 with TRBJ2-2; TRBD2 might be the D (6 bases). This CDR3 is built from 16 residues. Germline V lookup: CDR1 LNHDA, CDR2 SQIVND (reference sequence). The CDR3 is CASWRASSSYNSPLFF. CDR3 DNA (partial): TGTGCCAGTTGGAGGGCCTCCAGCTCCTATAATTCACCG.

As regards this clone: The CDR3 is cut off 3 residues early in the read; its end comes from the germline J gene. V usage is TRBV2 and J usage is TRBJ2-1; the match to TRBD1 covers 8 bases. Germline V gives CDR1 SNHLY, CDR2 FYNNEI. CDR3 length: 15 residues. V was clipped by 6 bases and J by 4 bases; unmatched bases: 8. The CDR3 sequence is CASSAGQGLYNEQFF. The covered CDR3 bases are TGTGCCAGCAGCGCCGGACAGGGACTTTACAATGAG.

In regard to this clone: The read comes to an end 3 residues before the CDR3 does, leaving the germline J gene to fill in the end. V and J are TRBV18 and TRBJ1-2, with 7 positions matching TRBD1. This CDR3 is built from 13 residues. CDR1 is KGHSH and CDR2 is LQKENI in the germline V gene. This CDR3 reads CASSPDRDQGYTF. The sequenced part of the CDR3 DNA is TGTGCCAGCTCACCAGACAGGGATCAAGGC. Variable domain in full (rest from reference TRBV18 and TRBJ1-2): NAGVMQNPRHLVRRRGQEARLRCSPMKGHSHVYWYRQLPEEGLKFMVYLQKENIIDESGMPKERFSAEFPKEGPSILRIQQVVRGDSAAYFCASSPDRDQGYTFGSGTRLTVV.

For this clone: The read ends 3 residues early relative to the CDR3; the germline J gene fills the gap. The V call is TRBV5-1, the J call TRBJ1-5; 7 nucleotides match TRBD1. This CDR3 is built from 15 residues. Germline values: CDR1 SGHRS, CDR2 YFSETQ. Germline trimming cut 0 bases from V and 5 bases from J; bases unmatched to any gene: 5. The covered CDR3 bases are TGCGCCAGCAGCTTGGCTGGGGACAGATATCAGCCC. This codes for CASSLAGDRYQP. The full CDR3 sequence reads CASSLAGDRYQPQHF. Combining the CDR3 with reference TRBV5-1 and TRBJ1-5 gives the whole variable domain KAGVTQTPRYLIKTRGQQVTLSCSPISGHRSVSWYQQTPGQGLQFLFEYFSETQRNKGNFPGRFSGRQFSNSRSEMNVSTLELGDSALYLCASSLAGDRYQPQHFGDGTRLSIL.

To note about this clone: Read sequence stops 3 residues before the CDR3 end, and the germline J gene provides the missing end. The chain joins TRBV5-1 to TRBJ1-2; D remains unclear. CDR1 and CDR2 (germline): SGHRS, YFSETQ. The CDR3 runs 11 residues. Trimming removed 2 bases from V and 7 bases from J, with 6 bases in between. CDR3 protein: CASSFEGGYTF. Incomplete CDR3 DNA: TGCGCCAGCAGCTTTGAGGGTGGC.

Regarding this clone: One junction end disagrees with the germline gene, perhaps due to a read error. The read is 3 residues too short to cover the CDR3 end, so that end is filled in from the germline J gene. The chain links TRBV18 to TRBJ2-3; no definite D call. The CDR3 spans 16 residues. Per germline, CDR1 KGHSH and CDR2 LQKENI. This chain's CDR3 is CASSPVGGTAPETQYF. Partial CDR3 DNA: TGTGCCAGCTCACCGGTGGGTGGAACAGCCCCAGAGACG.

Concerning this clone: The read ends 3 residues before the CDR3 terminus; that terminus is restored from the germline J gene. The chain joins TRBV5-1 to TRBJ2-1, with D possibly TRBD2 on 7 matching bases. Germline V CDR1 and CDR2: SGHRS, YFSETQ. CDR3 length equals 13 residues. Trimming cost V 4 bases and J 9 bases, with 14 bases left between them. This chain's CDR3 is CASSRGGGLEQFF. The CDR3 bases that were read are TGCGCCAGCAGCCGAGGGGGGGGCCTTGAG. Filled out from reference TRBV5-1 and TRBJ2-1, the complete variable domain reads KAGVTQTPRYLIKTRGQQVTLSCSPISGHRSVSWYQQTPGQGLQFLFEYFSETQRNKGNFPGRFSGRQFSNSRSEMNVSTLELGDSALYLCASSRGGGLEQFFGPGTRLTVL.

As regards this clone: The CDR3 end lies 3 residues beyond the end of the read and is filled in from the germline J gene. V usage is TRBV11-2 and J usage is TRBJ2-3; no reliable D call. There are 13 residues in the CDR3. The germline gives CDR1 SGHAT, CDR2 FQNNGV. The CDR3 DNA, read in part, is TGTGCCAGCAGCTTTCAGTACCAAGAGACG. The encoded protein is CASSFQYQET. In full, the CDR3 is CASSFQYQETQYF.

Of note for this clone: Read sequence stops 3 residues before the CDR3 end, and the germline J gene provides the missing end. The J gene is TRBJ2-1, the V gene TRBV7-8, with TRBD2 matching over 7 bases. The CDR3 loop spans 16 amino acids. V was clipped by 1 base and J by 4 bases; unmatched bases: 7. Germline CDR1 reads SGHVS; CDR2 reads FQNEAQ. The CDR3 region is CASSLGSLADYNEQFF. The covered CDR3 bases are TGTGCCAGCAGCTTAGGGAGTCTAGCGGATTACAATGAG.

With respect to this clone: The CDR3 goes on 3 residues after the read ends, and that part is filled in from the germline J gene. The chain combines TRBV20-1 with TRBJ2-5; 10 nucleotides match TRBD2. V dropped 5 bases and J dropped 6; count of bases not matched to a gene: 15. This CDR3 has 16 residues. The germline gives CDR1 DFQATT, CDR2 SNEGSKA (reference sequence). This chain's CDR3 is CSAPISTSGMKQTQYF. CDR3 DNA (partial): TGCAGTGCTCCCATTTCAACTAGCGGGATGAAACAGACC.

On this clone itself: The read finishes 3 residues shy of the CDR3 end, and the germline J gene is used to complete it. The chain recombines TRBV19 with TRBJ1-5; maybe TRBD1 (6 bases). Germline V lookup: CDR1 LNHDA, CDR2 SQIVND (reference sequence). V dropped 6 bases and J dropped 7 bases, with 16 bases sitting between them. The CDR3 runs 14 residues. CDR3 region: CASSPTSGTQPQHF. Incomplete CDR3 DNA: TGTGCCAGTAGCCCCACTTCAGGGACACAGCCC.

A word on this clone: The CDR3 goes on 3 residues after the read ends, and that part is filled in from the germline J gene. The chain links TRBV7-6 to TRBJ2-1, with 7 bases lining up with TRBD1. Looked up from germline, CDR1 is SGHVS and CDR2 is FNYEAQ. Unmatched junction bases numbered 6, after V lost 1 base and J lost 9 bases. The CDR3 has 14 residues. CDR3 sequence reads: CASSLGQGTSEQFF. Partial CDR3 DNA: TGTGCCAGCAGCTTAGGACAGGGTACGAGTGAG.

With respect to this clone: The read halts 3 residues ahead of the CDR3 end, with the missing end drawn from the germline J gene. The V gene is TRBV20-1, the J gene TRBJ2-1; 7 positions agree with TRBD2. With V trimmed by 2 bases and J by 7 bases, 8 bases remained unmatched. The CDR3 extends over 14 amino acids. Germline V gene lookup returns CDR1 DFQATT and CDR2 SNEGSKA (reference sequence). The sequenced CDR3 bases are TGCAGTGCTAGAAGGGCGGGAGCGAGGAATGAG. Its protein is CSARRAGARNE. The CDR3 in full is CSARRAGARNEQFF.

Considering frequency, this clone is medium-sized. The CDR3 end falls 3 residues outside the read, so it is completed with the germline J gene. This chain links TRBV29-1 with TRBJ2-3; 7 bases align to TRBD1. The CDR3 has 14 residues. Germline V gives CDR1 SQVTM, CDR2 ANQGSEA. After removal of 7 bases from V and 0 bases from J, the junction contained 7 bases not matched to a gene. Incomplete CDR3 DNA: TGCAGCGCTGGGACAGCGACTAGCACAGATACG. It translates to CSAGTATSTDT. The CDR3 as a whole reads CSAGTATSTDTQYF.

Comment on this clone: Sequencing ends 3 residues short of the CDR3 end; the germline J gene provides the rest. The same CDR3 can be traced to other DNA sequences in this sample. The chain joins TRBV18 to TRBJ1-3; D is perhaps TRBD1 (6 bases). Trimming removed 3 bases from V and 0 bases from J, with 18 bases in between. The germline V gene encodes CDR1 KGHSH and CDR2 LQKENI. The CDR3 contains 18 residues. CDR3 loop: CASSPSLTGLSSGNTIYF. The covered CDR3 bases are TGTGCCAGCTCACCCTCGTTGACAGGATTGAGCTCTGGAAACACC.

By frequency, this clone is medium-sized (0.01 to 0.1%). The read finishes 3 residues shy of the CDR3 end, and the germline J gene is used to complete it. V gene TRBV29-1 combines with J gene TRBJ2-3, with TRBD1 matching over 9 bases. CDR3 length: 14 amino acids. The J segment lost 5 bases and the V segment lost 3 bases, leaving 6 bases of the junction unmatched. CDR1 and CDR2 (germline): SQVTM, ANQGSEA. This chain's CDR3 is CSVERDRAGDTQYF. CDR3 DNA, as far as it was read: TGCAGCGTTGAGCGGGACAGGGCGGGAGATACG.

This CDR3 reads CASSTGQGNTEAFF. The CDR3 DNA, read in part, is TGTGCCAGCAGCACCGGACAGGGGAACACTGAA. The chain carries TRBV7-9 and TRBJ1-1; 8 nucleotides match TRBD1. The CDR3 is cut off 3 residues early in the read; its end comes from the germline J gene. V lost 5 bases to trimming and J lost 1 base; unmatched junction nucleotides: 3. CDR1 is SEHNR, CDR2 FQNEAQ, per germline (reference sequence). The CDR3 consists of 14 residues. Filled out from reference TRBV7-9 and TRBJ1-1, the complete variable domain reads DTGVSQNPRHKITKRGQNVTFRCDPISEHNRLYWYRQTLGQGPEFLTYFQNEAQLEKSRLLSDRFSAERPKGSFSTLEIQRTEQGDSAMYLCASSTGQGNTEAFFGQGTRLTVV.

Remarks on this clone: The read falls 3 residues short of the CDR3 end, and the missing part is taken from the germline J gene. The rearrangement joins TRBV5-1 to TRBJ1-1, with 10 nucleotides matching TRBD1. V was pared by 4 bases and J by 5 bases, with 8 bases of the junction left unmatched. This CDR3 has 15 residues. From germline, CDR1 is SGHRS and CDR2 YFSETQ. CDR3 DNA (partial): TGCGCCAGCAGCCTGATCGGGACAGGGGAAACTGAA. This sequence encodes CASSLIGTGETE. Given in full, the CDR3 is CASSLIGTGETEAFF.